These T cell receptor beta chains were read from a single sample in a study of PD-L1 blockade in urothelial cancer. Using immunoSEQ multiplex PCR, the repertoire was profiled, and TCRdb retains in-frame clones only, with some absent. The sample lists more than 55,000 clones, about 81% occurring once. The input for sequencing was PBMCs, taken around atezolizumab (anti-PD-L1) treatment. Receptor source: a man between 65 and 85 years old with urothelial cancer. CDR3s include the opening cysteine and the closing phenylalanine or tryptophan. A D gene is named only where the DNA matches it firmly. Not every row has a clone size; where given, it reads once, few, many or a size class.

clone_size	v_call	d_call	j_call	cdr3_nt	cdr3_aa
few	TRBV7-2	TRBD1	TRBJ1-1	TGTGCCAGCAGCCGCGGGACAGGCCCCAACACTGAAGCTTTCTTT	CASSRGTGPNTEAFF
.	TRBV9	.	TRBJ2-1	TGTGCCAGCAGCGTCCGGGGGAAAGAGCGATCCGAGCAGTTCTTC	CASSVRGKERSEQFF
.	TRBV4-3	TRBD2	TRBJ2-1	TGCGCCAGCAGCCTCAGTAGCGGGTCCTACAATGAGCAGTTCTTC	CASSLSSGSYNEQFF
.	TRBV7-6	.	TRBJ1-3	TGTGCCAGCAGCTCCCTCGGCTCTGGAAACACCATATATTTT	CASSSLGSGNTIYF
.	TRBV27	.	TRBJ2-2	TGTGCCAGCAGTCCAGGACTCTACAGCGGGGAGCTGTTTTTT	CASSPGLYSGELFF
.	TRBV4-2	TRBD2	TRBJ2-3	TGTGCCAGCAGCCCCGAAACTAGCGGGAGGCCGGGGGGCACAGATACGCAGTATTTT	CASSPETSGRPGGTDTQYF
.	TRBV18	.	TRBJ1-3	TGTGCCAGCTCACTCCCTCGGACAGCTTTTTTCTCTGGAAACACCATATATTTT	CASSLPRTAFFSGNTIYF
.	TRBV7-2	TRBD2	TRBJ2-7	TGTGCCAGCAGCTTACAATCGGGGGGAAGCTCCTACGAGCAGTACTTC	CASSLQSGGSSYEQYF
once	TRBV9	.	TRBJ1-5	TGTGCCAGCAGCCCCGGAGGAGGTAATGAGGGCCAGCCCCAGCATTTT	CASSPGGGNEGQPQHF
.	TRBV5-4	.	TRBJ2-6	TGTGCCAGCAGCCTACAGGGCTCTGGGGCCAACGTCCTGACTTTC	CASSLQGSGANVLTF
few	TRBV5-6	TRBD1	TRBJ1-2	TGTGCCAGCAGCTTGACAGGGGGCAAGAAAGGCTACACCTTC	CASSLTGGKKGYTF
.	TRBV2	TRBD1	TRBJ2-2	TGTGCCAGCAGAGGGGGGACAGGGGCCACCGGGGAGCTGTTTTTT	CASRGGTGATGELFF
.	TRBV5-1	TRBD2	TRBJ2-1	TGCGCCAGCAGCCCTTCAGCGGGAGAGGATGAGCAGTTCTTC	CASSPSAGEDEQFF
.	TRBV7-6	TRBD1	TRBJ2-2	TGTGCCAGCAGCTTCGGACAGGACGGCGGGGAGCTGTTTTTT	CASSFGQDGGELFF
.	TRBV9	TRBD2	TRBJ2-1	TGTGCCAGCAGCGACAATCCCAAGACTAGCGTGCACAATGAGCAGTTCTTC	CASSDNPKTSVHNEQFF
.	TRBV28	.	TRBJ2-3	TGTGCCAGCAGAACCCAGGGGCGAACAGATACGCAGTATTTT	CASRTQGRTDTQYF
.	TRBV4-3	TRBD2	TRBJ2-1	TGCGCCAGCAGCCAAGATCTGCCTAGCGGGATAGGGGAGCAGTTCTTC	CASSQDLPSGIGEQFF
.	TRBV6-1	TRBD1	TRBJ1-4	TGTGCCAGCAGTGCCGGGACAGGGAGGAATGAAAAACTGTTTTTT	CASSAGTGRNEKLFF
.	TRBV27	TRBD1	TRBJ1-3	TGTGCCAGCAGACCAACAGGGGGGGGAAACACCATATATTTT	CASRPTGGGNTIYF
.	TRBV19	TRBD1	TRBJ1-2	TGTGCCAGTAGTATACCGGGACAGGGTAGAGACTATGGCTACACCTTC	CASSIPGQGRDYGYTF
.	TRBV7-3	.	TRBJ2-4	TGTGCCAGCAGCTTTCTTCTATGTTCCGGGAGCACTCAACGCATTCAGTACTTC	CASSFLLCSGSTQRIQYF
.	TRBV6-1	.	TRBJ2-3	TGTGCCAGCAGCCAGGGGCTACGTGCAGATACGCAGTATTTT	CASSQGLRADTQYF
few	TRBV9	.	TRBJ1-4	TGTGCCAGCAGCGTGGAGGCCGGACCGCTAACTAATGAAAAACTGTTTTTT	CASSVEAGPLTNEKLFF
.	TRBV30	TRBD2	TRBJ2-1	TGTGCCCGCCGACCAAGCGGGAGCGATGAGCAGTTCTTC	CARRPSGSDEQFF
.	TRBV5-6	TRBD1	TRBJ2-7	TGTGCCAGCAGCTTGGGACAGGGGTTCTCCTACGAGCAGTACTTC	CASSLGQGFSYEQYF
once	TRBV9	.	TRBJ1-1	TGTGCCAGCAGCGCCACTACTAGGAAGAACACTGAAGCTTTCTTT	CASSATTRKNTEAFF
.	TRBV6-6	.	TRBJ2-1	TGTGCCAGCAGTACCGTCGGGACTCCGAGGATTGAGCAGTTCTTC	CASSTVGTPRIEQFF
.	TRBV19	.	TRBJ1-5	TGTGCCAGTAGTAATTCGCCGAGTTCCTATAGCAATCAGCCCCAGCATTTT	CASSNSPSSYSNQPQHF
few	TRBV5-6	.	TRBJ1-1	TGTGCCAGCGGGCCGACAGGGAACACTGAAGCTTTCTTT	CASGPTGNTEAFF
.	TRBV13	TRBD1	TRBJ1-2	TGTGCCAGCAGCTTATACGGACAGGGTCCTAACTATGGCTACACCTTC	CASSLYGQGPNYGYTF
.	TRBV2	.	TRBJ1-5	TGTGCCAGCAGTGTGGGGAGGGACCAGCCCCAGCATTTT	CASSVGRDQPQHF
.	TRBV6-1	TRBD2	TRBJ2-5	TGTGCCAGCATTAGCGGGGGAGTAGGAGAGACCCAGTACTTC	CASISGGVGETQYF
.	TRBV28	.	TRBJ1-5	TGTGCCAGCACCCCCGGGAGATATCAGCCCCAGCATTTT	CASTPGRYQPQHF
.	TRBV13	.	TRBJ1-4	TGTGCCAGCAGGGGAAGGGGTTTCACTAATGAAAAACTGTTTTTT	CASRGRGFTNEKLFF
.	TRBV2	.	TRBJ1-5	TGTGCCTCTCAGGAGGGATCGAGCAATCAGCCCCAGCATTTT	CASQEGSSNQPQHF
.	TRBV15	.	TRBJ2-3	TGTGCCACCAGCAGGGCCACGGGGGATACGCAGTATTTT	CATSRATGDTQYF
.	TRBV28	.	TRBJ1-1	TGTGCCAGCAGCCCGAGGGCAGACACTGAAGCTTTCTTT	CASSPRADTEAFF
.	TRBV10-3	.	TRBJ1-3	TGTGCCATCAGTGAGGAATTCGGGAGAAGCTCTGGAAACACCATATATTTT	CAISEEFGRSSGNTIYF
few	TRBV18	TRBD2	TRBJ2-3	TGTGCCAGCTCCCAGGGAAGCGGGAGGTCTGGCACAGATACGCAGTATTTT	CASSQGSGRSGTDTQYF
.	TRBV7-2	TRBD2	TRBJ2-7	TGTGCCAGCAGCTTACTAGCGGGAGAAGAGCAGTACTTC	CASSLLAGEEQYF
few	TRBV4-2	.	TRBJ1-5	TGTGCCAGCAGCCTCCCGGGGGTTGAGGGGCAGCCCCAGCATTTT	CASSLPGVEGQPQHF
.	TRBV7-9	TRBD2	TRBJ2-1	TGTGCCAGCAGCCATCTTAGCGGGATCTTAGGGAATGAGCAGTTCTTC	CASSHLSGILGNEQFF
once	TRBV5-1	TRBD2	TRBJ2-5	TGCGCCAGCGGGCCCGGGAGACTAGCGGAAGAGACCCAGTACTTC	CASGPGRLAEETQYF
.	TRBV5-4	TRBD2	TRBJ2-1	TGTGCCAGCACCTATAGCGGGAGCTCCTACAATGAGCAGTTCTTC	CASTYSGSSYNEQFF
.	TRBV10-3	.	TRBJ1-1	TGTGCCATCAGTGAGCCTCATGACAGGTACAGGTGGCTGAACACTGAAGCTTTCTTT	CAISEPHDRYRWLNTEAFF
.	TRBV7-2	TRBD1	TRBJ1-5	TGTGCCAGCAGCGCCCGGACAGGGCTCAATCAGCCCCAGCATTTT	CASSARTGLNQPQHF
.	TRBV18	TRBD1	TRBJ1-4	TGTGCCAGCTCACCACGACCGTCCAGGGGGGAAGAAAAACTGTTTTTT	CASSPRPSRGEEKLFF
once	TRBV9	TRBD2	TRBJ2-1	TGTGCCAGCAGCGAGAGGGGACTAGCGGGAGGGAGCTCCTACAATGAGCAGTTCTTC	CASSERGLAGGSSYNEQFF
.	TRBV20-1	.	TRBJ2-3	TGCAGTGCCCTCGTGGGGGCTACGCAGTATTTT	CSALVGATQYF
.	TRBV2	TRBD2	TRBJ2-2	TGTGCCAGCAGTGAAGGAGCGGGAGTAGCCGGGGAGCTGTTTTTT	CASSEGAGVAGELFF
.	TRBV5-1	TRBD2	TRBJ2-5	TGCGCCAGCAGCTTTATTGGAGCGGGAGATCAAGAGACCCAGTACTTC	CASSFIGAGDQETQYF
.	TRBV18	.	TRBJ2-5	TGTGCCAGCTCACCAGTCTATCAGGGGGAGACCCAGTACTTC	CASSPVYQGETQYF
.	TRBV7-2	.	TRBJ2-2	TGTGCCAGCAGGTTACAGGTTGTGAACACCGGGGAGCTGTTTTTT	CASRLQVVNTGELFF
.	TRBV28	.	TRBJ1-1	TGTGCCAGCAGCCTCCTTACAGGGAAGGCCACTGAAGCTTTCTTT	CASSLLTGKATEAFF
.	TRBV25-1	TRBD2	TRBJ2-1	TGTGCCAGCAGACTAGCGGGAGGAGGGGCCTACAATGAGCAGTTCTTC	CASRLAGGGAYNEQFF
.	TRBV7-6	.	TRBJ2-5	TGTGCCAGCAGCCCAAGGAGGGCAGAGACCCAGTACTTC	CASSPRRAETQYF
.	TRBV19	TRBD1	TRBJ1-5	TGTGCCAGTAGTATAGACGATGGGACAGGCCTAACGATGAGGCAGCCCCAGCATTTT	CASSIDDGTGLTMRQPQHF
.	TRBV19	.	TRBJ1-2	TGTGCCAGTAGTCCCTCATGGGACACCTCTTACTATGGCTACACCTTC	CASSPSWDTSYYGYTF
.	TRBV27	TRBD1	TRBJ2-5	TGTGCCAGCAGTTTAAAGGCCCGACAGGGGGCGATTGAGACCCAGTACTTC	CASSLKARQGAIETQYF